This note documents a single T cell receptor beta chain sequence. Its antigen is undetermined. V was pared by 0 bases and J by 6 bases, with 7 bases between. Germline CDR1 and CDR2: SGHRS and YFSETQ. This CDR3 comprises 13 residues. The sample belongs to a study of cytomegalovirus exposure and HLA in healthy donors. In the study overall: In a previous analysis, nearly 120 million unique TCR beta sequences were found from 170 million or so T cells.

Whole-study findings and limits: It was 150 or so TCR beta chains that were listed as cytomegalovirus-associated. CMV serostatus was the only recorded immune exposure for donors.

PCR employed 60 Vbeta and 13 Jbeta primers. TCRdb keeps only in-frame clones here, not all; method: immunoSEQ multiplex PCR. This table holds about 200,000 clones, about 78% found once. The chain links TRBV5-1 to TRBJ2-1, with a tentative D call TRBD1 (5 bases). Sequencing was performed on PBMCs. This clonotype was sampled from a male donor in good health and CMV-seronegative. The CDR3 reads CASSLGQSNEQFF. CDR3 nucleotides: TGCGCCAGCAGCTTGGGACAGAGCAATGAGCAGTTCTTC.